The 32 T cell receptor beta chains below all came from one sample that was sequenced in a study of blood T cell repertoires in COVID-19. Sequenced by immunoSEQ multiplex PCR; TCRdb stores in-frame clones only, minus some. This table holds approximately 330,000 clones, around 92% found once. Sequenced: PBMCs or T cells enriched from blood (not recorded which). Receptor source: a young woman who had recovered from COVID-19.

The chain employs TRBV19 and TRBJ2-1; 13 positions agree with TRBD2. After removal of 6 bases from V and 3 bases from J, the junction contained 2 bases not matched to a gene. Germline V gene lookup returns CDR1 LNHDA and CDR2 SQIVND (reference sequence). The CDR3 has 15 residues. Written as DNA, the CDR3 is TGTGCCAGTAGCCGGACTAGCGGGGGCTACAATGAGCAGTTCTTC. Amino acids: CASSRTSGGYNEQFF.

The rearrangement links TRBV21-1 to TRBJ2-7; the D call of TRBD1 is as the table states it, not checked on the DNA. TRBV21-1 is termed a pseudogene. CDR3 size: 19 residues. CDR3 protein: CASSKVWVPREKSTYEQYF. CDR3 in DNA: TGTGCCAGCAGCAAGGTTTGGGTACCCAGGGAAAAAAGTACCTACGAGCAGTACTTC.

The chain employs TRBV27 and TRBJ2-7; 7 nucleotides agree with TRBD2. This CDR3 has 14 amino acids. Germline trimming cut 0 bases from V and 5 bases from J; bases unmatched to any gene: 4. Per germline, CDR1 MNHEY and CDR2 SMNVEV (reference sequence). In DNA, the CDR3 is TGTGCCAGCAGTTTATCGCGGGAGAGGGACGAGCAGTACTTC. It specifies CASSLSRERDEQYF.

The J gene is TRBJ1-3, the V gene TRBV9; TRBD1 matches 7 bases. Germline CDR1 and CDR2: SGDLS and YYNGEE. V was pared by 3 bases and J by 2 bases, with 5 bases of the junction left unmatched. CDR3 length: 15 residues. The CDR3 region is CASSETGYTGNTIYF. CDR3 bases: TGTGCCAGCAGCGAGACAGGGTACACTGGAAACACCATATATTTT.

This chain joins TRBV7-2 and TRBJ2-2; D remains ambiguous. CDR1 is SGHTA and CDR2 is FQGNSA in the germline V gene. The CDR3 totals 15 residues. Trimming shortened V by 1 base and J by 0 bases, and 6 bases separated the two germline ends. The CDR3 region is CASSLGQTNTGELFF. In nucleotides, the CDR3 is TGTGCCAGCAGCTTAGGTCAGACGAACACCGGGGAGCTGTTTTTT.

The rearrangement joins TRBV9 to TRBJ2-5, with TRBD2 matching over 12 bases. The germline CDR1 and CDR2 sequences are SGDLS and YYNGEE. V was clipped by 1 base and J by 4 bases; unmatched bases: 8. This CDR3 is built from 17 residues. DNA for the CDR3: TGTGCCAGCAGCGTACGGGGACTAGCGGGCCAAGGAGAGACCCAGTACTTC. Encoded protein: CASSVRGLAGQGETQYF.

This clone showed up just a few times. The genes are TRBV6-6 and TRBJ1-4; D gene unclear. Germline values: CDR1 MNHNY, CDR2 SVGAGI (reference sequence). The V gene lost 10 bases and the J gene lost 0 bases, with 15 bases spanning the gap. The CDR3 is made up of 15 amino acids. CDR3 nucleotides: TGTGCCACCACACCAGGTCCTTCAACTAATGAAAAACTGTTTTTT. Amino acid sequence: CATTPGPSTNEKLFF.

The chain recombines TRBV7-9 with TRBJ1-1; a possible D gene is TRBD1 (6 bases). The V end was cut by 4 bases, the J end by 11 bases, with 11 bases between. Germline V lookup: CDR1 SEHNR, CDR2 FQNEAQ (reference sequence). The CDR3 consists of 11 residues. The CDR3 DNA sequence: TGTGCCAGCAGCTCGGGGGGCCTGGCTTTCTTT. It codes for CASSSGGLAFF.

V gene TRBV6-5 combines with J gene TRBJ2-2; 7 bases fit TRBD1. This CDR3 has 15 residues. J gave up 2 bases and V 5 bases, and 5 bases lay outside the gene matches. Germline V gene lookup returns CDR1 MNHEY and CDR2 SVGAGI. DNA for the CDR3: TGTGCCAGCAGTCCCGGACAGGATAACACCGGGGAGCTGTTTTTT. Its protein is CASSPGQDNTGELFF.

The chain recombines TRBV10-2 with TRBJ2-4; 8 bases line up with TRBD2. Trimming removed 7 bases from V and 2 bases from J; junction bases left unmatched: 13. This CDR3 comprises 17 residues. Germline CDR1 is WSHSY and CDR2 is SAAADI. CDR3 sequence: CASNPQGAGETKNIQYF. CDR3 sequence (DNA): TGCGCCAGCAACCCCCAGGGAGCGGGAGAAACCAAAAACATTCAGTACTTC.

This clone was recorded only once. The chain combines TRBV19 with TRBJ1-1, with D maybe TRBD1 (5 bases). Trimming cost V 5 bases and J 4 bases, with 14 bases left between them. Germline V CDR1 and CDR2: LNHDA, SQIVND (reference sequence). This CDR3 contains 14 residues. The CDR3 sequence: CASSVITGPTEAFF. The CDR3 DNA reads TGTGCCAGTAGTGTAATAACAGGACCCACTGAAGCTTTCTTT. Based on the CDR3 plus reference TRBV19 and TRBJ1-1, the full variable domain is DGGITQSPKYLFRKEGQNVTLSCEQNLNHDAMYWYRQDPGQGLRLIYYSQIVNDFQKGDIAEGYSVSREKKESFPLTVTSAQKNPTAFYLCASSVITGPTEAFFGQGTRLTVV.

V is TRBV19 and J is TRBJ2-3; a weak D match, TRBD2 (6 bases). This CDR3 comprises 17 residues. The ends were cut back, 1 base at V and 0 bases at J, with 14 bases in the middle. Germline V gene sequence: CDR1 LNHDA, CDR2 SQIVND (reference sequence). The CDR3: CASSIVGGSFSTDTQYF. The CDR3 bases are TGTGCCAGTAGTATAGTTGGAGGGAGTTTTAGCACAGATACGCAGTATTTT.

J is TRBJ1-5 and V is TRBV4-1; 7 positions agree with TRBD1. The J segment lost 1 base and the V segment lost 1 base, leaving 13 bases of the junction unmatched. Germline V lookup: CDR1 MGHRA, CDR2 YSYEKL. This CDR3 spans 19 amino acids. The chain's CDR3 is CASSQGTIRQGRSNQPQHF. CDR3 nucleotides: TGCGCCAGCAGCCAAGGAACTATACGACAGGGTCGGAGCAATCAGCCCCAGCATTTT.

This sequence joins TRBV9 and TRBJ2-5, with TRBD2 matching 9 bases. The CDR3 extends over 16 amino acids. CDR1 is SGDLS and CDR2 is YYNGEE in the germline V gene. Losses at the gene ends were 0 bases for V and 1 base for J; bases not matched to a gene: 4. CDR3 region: CASSVALAGSQETQYF. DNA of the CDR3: TGTGCCAGCAGCGTAGCCCTAGCGGGGAGCCAAGAGACCCAGTACTTC.

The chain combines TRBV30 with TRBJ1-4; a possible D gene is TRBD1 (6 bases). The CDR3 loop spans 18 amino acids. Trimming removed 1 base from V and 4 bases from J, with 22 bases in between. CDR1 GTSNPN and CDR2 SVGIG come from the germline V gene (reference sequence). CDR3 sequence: CAWSAVPGDLRSNEKLFF. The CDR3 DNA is TGTGCCTGGAGTGCTGTACCAGGGGACCTTAGGAGTAATGAAAAACTGTTTTTT.

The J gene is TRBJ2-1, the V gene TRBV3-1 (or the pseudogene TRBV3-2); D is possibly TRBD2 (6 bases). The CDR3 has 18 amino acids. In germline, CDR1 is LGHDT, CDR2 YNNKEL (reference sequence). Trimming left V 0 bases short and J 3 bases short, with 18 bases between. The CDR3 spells CASSQDLIGSRVYNEQFF. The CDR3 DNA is TGTGCCAGCAGCCAAGATCTTATCGGGAGTAGGGTCTACAATGAGCAGTTCTTC.

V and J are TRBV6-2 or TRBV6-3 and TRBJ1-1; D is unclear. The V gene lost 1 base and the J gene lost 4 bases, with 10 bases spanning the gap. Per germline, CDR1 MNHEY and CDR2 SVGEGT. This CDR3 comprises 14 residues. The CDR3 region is CASSYYGRGTEAFF. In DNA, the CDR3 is TGTGCCAGCAGTTACTACGGCCGCGGCACTGAAGCTTTCTTT.

The DNA of the CDR3 is TGTGCCAGCAGCACCTTCCCTGGGCTAGCGGGACCCTACGAGCAGTACTTC. Its protein is CASSTFPGLAGPYEQYF. The V and J genes are TRBV5-4 and TRBJ2-7, with 9 bases that match TRBD2. The germline CDR1 and CDR2 sequences are SGHNT and YYREEE (reference sequence). The CDR3 covers 17 residues. With 4 bases clipped from V and 2 bases from J, the junction kept 13 bases outside the gene matches.

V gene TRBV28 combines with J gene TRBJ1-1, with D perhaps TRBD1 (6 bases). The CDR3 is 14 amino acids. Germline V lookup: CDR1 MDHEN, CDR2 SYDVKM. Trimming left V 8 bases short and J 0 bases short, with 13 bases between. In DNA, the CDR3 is TGTGCCAGCGGAAGGGGGTCCGTGAACACTGAAGCTTTCTTT. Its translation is CASGRGSVNTEAFF.

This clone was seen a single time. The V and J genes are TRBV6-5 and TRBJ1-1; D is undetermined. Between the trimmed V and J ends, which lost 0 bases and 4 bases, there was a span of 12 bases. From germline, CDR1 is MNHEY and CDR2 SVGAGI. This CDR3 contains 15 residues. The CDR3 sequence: CASSYSQLEGTEAFF. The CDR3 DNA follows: TGTGCCAGCAGTTACTCGCAACTCGAGGGCACTGAAGCTTTCTTT.

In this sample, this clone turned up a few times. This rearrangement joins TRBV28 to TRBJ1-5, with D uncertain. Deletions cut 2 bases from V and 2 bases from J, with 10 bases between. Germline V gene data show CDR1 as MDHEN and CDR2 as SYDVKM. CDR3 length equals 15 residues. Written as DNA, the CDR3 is TGTGCCAGCAGTTTAGGGAGATCCGGCAATCAGCCCCAGCATTTT. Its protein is CASSLGRSGNQPQHF.

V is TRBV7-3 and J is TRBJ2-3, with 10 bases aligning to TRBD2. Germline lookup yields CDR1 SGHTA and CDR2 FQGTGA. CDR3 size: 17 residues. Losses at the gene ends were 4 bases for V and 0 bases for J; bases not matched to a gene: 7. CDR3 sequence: CASSSGLAPDSTDTQYF. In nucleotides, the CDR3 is TGTGCCAGCAGCTCGGGACTAGCGCCAGACAGCACAGATACGCAGTATTTT. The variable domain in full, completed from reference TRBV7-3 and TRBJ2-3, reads GAGVSQTPSNKVTEKGKYVELRCDPISGHTALYWYRQSLGQGPEFLIYFQGTGAADDSGLPNDRFFAVRPEGSVSTLKIQRTERGDSAVYLCASSSGLAPDSTDTQYFGPGTRLTVL.

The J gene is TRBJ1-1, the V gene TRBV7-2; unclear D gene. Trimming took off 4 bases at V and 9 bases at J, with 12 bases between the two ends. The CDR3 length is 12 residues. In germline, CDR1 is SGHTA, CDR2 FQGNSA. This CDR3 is CASSWTRTKAFF. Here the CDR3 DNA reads TGTGCCAGCAGCTGGACCCGGACTAAAGCTTTCTTT.

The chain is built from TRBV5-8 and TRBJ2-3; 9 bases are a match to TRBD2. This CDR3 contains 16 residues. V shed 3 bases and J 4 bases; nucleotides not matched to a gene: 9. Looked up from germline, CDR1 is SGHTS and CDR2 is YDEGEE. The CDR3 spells CASSSTGTSRPDTQYF. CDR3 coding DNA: TGTGCCAGCAGCTCCACCGGGACTAGCCGTCCAGATACGCAGTATTTT. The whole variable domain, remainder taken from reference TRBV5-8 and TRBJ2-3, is EAGVTQSPTHLIKTRGQQATLRCSPISGHTSVYWYQQALGLGLQFLLWYDEGEERNRGNFPPRFSGRQFPNYSSELNVNALELEDSALYLCASSSTGTSRPDTQYFGPGTRLTVL.

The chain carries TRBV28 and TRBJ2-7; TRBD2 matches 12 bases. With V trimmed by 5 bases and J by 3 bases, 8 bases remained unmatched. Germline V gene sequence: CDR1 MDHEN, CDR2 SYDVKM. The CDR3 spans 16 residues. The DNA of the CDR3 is TGTGCCAGCAGTCCCCGGACTAGCGGGACCGTCTACGAGCAGTACTTC. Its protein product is CASSPRTSGTVYEQYF.

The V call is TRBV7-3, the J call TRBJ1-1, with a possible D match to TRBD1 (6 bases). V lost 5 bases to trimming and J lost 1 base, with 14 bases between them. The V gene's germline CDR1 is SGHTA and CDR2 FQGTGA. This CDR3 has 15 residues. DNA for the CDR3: TGTGCCAGCAGCCTCACGGGGGGCCCGAACACTGAAGCTTTCTTT. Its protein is CASSLTGGPNTEAFF.

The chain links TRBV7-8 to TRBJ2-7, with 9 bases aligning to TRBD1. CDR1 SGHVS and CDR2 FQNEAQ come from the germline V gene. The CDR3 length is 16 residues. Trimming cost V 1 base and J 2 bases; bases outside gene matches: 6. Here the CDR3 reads CASSLEATGGAYEQYF. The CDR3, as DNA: TGTGCCAGCAGCTTAGAGGCGACAGGGGGTGCCTACGAGCAGTACTTC. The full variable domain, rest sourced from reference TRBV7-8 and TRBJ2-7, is GAGVSQSPRYKVAKRGQDVALRCDPISGHVSLFWYQQALGQGPEFLTYFQNEAQLDKSGLPSDRFFAERPEGSVSTLKIQRTQQEDSAVYLCASSLEATGGAYEQYFGPGTRLTVT.

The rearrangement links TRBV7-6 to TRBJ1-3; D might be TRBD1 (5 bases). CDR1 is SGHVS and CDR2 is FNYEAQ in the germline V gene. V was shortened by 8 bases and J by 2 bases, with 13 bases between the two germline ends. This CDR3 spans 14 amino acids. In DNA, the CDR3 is TGTGCCAGCGGACAACTTGTAGCTGGAAACACCATATATTTT. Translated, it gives CASGQLVAGNTIYF.

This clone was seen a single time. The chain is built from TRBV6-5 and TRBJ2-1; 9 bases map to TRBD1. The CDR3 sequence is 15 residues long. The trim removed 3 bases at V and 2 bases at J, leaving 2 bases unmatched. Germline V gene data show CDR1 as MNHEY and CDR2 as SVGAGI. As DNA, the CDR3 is TGTGCCAGCAGTTATGGGACAGGGACCTACAATGAGCAGTTCTTC. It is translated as CASSYGTGTYNEQFF.

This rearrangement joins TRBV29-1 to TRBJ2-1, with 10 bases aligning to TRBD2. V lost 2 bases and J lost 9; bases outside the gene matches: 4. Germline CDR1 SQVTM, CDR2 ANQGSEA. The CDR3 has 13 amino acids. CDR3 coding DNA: TGCAGCGTTGAATCTAGCGGGAGTGGTGAGCAGTTCTTC. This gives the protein CSVESSGSGEQFF.

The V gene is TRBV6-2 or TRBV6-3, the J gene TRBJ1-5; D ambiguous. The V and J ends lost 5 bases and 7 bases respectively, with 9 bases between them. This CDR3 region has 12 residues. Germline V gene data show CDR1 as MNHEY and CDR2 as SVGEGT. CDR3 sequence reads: CASSPVVQPQHF. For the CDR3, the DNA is TGTGCCAGCAGTCCGGTGGTCCAGCCCCAGCATTTT.

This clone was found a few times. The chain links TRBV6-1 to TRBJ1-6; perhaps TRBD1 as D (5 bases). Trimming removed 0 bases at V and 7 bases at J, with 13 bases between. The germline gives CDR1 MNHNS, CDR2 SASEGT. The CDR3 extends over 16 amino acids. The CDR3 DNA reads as TGTGCCAGCAGTGAAGCCCAGGGTCAAGGGAATTCACCCCTCCACTTT. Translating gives CASSEAQGQGNSPLHF.